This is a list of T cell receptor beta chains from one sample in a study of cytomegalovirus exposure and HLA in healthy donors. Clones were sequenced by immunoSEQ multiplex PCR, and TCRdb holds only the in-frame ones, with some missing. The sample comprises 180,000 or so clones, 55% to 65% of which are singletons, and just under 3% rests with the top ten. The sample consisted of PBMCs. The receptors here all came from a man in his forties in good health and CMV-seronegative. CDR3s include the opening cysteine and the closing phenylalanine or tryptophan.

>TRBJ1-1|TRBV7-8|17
CASSEDRGQRGNTEAFF
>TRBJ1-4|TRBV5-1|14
CASSSQAPHEKLFF
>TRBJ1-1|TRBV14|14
CASSPWEQVGFAFF
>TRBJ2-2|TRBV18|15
CASSPHPANTGELFF
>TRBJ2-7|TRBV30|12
CAWFSPPYEQYF
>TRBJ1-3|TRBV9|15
CASSVTGGAGNTIYF
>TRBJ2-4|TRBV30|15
CAWSVRGRSKNIQYF
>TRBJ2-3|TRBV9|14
CASSAETGTDTQYF
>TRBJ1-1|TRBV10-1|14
CASRQGAMNTEAFF
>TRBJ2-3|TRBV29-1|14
CSANAQGAEDTQYF
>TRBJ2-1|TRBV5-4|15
CASSLLTGGYNEQFF
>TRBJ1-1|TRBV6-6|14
CASSFRGGGTEAFF
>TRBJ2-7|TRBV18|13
CASSPGLNYEQYF
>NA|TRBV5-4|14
CASSLSPGDHEQYF
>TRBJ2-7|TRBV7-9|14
CSSSFTAGGWEQYF
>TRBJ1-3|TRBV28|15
CASSVRGVFGNTIYF
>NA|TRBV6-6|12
CASRPQGDEQYF
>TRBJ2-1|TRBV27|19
CASSPRLAGGASSYNEQFF
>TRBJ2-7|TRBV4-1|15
CASSPGGGRGDEQYF
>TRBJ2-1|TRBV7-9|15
CASSLVLPNYNEQFF
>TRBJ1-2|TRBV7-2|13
CASSWGQLYGYTF
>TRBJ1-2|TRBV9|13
CASSGAPNYGYTF
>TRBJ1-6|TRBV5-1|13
CASSPRGNWALHF
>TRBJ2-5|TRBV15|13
CATKQLGKETQYF
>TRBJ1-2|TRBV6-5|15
CASRSDRGLSYGYTF
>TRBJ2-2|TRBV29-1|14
CSVSRERDTGELFF
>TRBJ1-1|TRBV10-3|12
CAISTDSSAAFF
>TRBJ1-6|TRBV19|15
CASSMAEGASSPLHF
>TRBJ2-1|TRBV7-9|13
CASSWGRVGEQFF
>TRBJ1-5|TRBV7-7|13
CASSPSPNQPQHF
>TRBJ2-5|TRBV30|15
CAWSVRRGAAETQYF
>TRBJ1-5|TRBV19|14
CASSRGLGNQPQHF
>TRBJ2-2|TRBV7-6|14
CASSTQGGTGELFF
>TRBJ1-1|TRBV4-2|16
CASSQGQGALDTEAFF
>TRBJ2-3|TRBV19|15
CASSIPGLSTDTQYF
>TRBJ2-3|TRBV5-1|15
CASSLGTGDTDTQYF
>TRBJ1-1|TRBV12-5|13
CASGLGARTEAFF
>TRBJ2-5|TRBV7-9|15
CSSSFLSQSQETQYF
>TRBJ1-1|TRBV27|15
CASSGRDRGYAEAFF
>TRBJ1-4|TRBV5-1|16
CASSSTGTGVEEKLFF